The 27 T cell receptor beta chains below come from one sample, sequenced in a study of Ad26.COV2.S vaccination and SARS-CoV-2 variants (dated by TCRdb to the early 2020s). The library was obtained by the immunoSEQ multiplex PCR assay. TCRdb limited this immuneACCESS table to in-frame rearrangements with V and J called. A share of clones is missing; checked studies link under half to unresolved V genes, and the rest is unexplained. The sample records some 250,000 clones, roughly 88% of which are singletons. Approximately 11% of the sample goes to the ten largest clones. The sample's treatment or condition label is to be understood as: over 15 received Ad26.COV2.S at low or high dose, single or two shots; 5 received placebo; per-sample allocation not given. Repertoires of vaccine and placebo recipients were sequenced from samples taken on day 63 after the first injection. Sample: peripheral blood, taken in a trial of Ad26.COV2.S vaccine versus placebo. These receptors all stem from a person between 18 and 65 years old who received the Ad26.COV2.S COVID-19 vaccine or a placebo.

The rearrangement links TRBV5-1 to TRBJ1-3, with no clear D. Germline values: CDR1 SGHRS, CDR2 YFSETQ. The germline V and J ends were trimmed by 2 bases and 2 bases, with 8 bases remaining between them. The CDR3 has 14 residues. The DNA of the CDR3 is TGCGCCAGCAGCTTCGGGCCCGCTGGAAACACCATATATTTT. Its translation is CASSFGPAGNTIYF.

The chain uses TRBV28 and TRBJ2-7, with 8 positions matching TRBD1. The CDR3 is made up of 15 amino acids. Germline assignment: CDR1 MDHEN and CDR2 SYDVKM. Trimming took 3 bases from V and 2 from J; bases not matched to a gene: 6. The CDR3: CASSLGTGEAYEQYF. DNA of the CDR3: TGTGCCAGCAGTTTGGGGACAGGCGAAGCCTACGAGCAGTACTTC.

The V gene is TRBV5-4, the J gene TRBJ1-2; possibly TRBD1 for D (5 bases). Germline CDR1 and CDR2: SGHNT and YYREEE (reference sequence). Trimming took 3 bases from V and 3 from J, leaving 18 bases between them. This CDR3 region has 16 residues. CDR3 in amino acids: CASSSRRGDSHYGYTF. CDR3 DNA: TGTGCCAGCAGCTCTCGTAGGGGTGATAGTCACTATGGCTACACCTTC.

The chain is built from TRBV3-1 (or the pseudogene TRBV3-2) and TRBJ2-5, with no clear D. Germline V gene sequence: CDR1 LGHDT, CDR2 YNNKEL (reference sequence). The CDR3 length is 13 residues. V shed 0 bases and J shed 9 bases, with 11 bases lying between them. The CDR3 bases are TGTGCCAGCAGCCAAGATGTGGAGCCGGCCCAGTACTTC. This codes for CASSQDVEPAQYF.

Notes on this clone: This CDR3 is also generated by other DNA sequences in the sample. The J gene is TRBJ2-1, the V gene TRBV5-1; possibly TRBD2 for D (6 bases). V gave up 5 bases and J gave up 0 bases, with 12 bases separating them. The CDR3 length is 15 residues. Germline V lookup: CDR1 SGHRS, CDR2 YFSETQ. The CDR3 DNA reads TGCGCCAGCAGTCCGGACGGGAGCTCCTACAATGAGCAGTTCTTC. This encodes CASSPDGSSYNEQFF.

The CDR3 spells CASSDTGSKQETQYF. Written as DNA, the CDR3 is TGTGCCAGCAGTGATACCGGGTCCAAACAAGAGACCCAGTACTTC. The chain combines TRBV6-2 or TRBV6-3 with TRBJ2-5, with D uncertain. The germline V gene has CDR1 MNHEY and CDR2 SVGEGT. The V end was cut by 5 bases, the J end by 2 bases, with 15 bases between. The CDR3 is 15 amino acids.

CDR3 in DNA: TGTGCCAGCAGCCCCTTTAGACCCACTGAAGCTTTCTTT. This encodes CASSPFRPTEAFF. The rearrangement links TRBV7-8 to TRBJ1-1, with D hard to call. There are 13 residues in the CDR3. The V end was cut by 5 bases, the J end by 4 bases, with 11 bases between. The germline V gene encodes CDR1 SGHVS and CDR2 FQNEAQ.

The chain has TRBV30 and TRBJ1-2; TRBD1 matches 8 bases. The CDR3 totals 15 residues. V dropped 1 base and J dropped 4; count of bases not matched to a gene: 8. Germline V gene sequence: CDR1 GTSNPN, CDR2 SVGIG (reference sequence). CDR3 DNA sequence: TGTGCCTGGAGTGATGTGGCAGGGGGCGGCTATGGCTACACCTTC. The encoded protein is CAWSDVAGGGYGYTF.

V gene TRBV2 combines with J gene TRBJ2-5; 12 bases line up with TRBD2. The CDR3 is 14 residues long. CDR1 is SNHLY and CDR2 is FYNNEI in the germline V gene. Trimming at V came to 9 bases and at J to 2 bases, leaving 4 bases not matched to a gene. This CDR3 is CARGLAGGQETQYF. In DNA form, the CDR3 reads TGTGCCAGGGGTCTAGCGGGGGGGCAAGAGACCCAGTACTTC.

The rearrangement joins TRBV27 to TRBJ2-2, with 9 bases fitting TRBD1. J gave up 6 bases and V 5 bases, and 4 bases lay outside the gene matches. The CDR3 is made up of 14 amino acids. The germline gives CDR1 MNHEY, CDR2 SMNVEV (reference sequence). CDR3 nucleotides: TGTGCCAGCAGTGGGACAGGGAGGTCCGGGGAGCTGTTTTTT. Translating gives CASSGTGRSGELFF.

The CDR3 nucleotides read TGCAGTGCTAGTCCCTCGCCTCATAGCAATCAGCCCCAGCATTTT. Its translation is CSASPSPHSNQPQHF. The chain carries TRBV20-1 and TRBJ1-5; no clear D gene. CDR3 length: 15 residues. Germline values: CDR1 DFQATT, CDR2 SNEGSKA (reference sequence). Trimming shortened V by 3 bases and J by 0 bases, and 12 bases separated the two germline ends.

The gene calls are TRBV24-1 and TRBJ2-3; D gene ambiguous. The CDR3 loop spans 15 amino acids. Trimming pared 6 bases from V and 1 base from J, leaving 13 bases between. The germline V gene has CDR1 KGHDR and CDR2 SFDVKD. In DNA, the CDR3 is TGTGCCACCAGTTTGGACCCAGCAGGCACAGATACGCAGTATTTT. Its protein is CATSLDPAGTDTQYF.

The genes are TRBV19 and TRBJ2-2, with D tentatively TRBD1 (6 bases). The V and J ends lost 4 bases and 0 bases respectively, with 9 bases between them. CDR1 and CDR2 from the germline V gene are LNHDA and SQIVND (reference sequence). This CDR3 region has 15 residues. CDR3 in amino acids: CASSSKGANTGELFF. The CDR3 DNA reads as TGTGCCAGTAGTAGTAAGGGGGCGAACACCGGGGAGCTGTTTTTT.

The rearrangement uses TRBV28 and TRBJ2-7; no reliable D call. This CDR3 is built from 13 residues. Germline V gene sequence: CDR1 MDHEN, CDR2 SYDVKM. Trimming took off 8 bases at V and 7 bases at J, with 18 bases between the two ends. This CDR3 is CASCRAIPWEQYF. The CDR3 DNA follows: TGTGCCAGCTGCCGCGCGATCCCTTGGGAGCAGTACTTC.

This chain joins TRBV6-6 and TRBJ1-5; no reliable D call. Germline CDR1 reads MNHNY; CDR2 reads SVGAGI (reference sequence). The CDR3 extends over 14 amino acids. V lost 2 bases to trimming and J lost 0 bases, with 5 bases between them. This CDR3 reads CASSYGDSNQPQHF. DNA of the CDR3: TGTGCCAGCAGTTACGGCGATAGCAATCAGCCCCAGCATTTT.

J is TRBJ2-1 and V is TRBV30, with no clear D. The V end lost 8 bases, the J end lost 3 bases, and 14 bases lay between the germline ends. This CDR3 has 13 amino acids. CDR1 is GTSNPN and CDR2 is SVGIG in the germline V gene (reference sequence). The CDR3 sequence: CAGNSGNYNEQFF. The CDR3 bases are TGTGCCGGCAACTCAGGAAACTACAATGAGCAGTTCTTC.

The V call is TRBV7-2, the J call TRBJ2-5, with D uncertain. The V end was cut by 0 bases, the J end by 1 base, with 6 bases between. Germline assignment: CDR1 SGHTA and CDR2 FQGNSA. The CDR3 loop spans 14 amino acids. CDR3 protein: CASSLAAFQETQYF. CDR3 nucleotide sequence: TGTGCCAGCAGCTTAGCTGCGTTCCAAGAGACCCAGTACTTC.

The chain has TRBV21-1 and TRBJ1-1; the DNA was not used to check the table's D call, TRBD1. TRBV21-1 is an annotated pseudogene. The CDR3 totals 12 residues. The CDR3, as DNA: TGTGCCAGCAGGAGGACAGGGACTGAAGCTTTCTTT. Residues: CASRRTGTEAFF.

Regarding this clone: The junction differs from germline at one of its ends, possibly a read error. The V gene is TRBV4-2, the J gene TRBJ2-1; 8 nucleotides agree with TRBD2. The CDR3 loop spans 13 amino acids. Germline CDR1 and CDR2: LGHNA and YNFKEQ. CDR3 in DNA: TGTGCCAGCAGCCAAGGTCCCCCTAGCGGGTGTCTCTTC. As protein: CASSQGPPSGCLF.

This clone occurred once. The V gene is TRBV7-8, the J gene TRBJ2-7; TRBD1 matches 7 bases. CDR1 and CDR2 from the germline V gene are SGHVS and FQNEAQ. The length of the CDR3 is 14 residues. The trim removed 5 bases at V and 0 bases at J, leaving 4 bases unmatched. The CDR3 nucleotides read TGTGCCAGCAGCCTAACAGGGGCCTCCTACGAGCAGTACTTC. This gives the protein CASSLTGASYEQYF.

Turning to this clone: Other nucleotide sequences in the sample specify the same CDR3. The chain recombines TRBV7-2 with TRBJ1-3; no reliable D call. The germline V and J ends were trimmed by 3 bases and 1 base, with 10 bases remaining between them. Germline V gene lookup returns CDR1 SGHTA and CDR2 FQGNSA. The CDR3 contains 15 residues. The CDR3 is CASSLGGGSGNTIYF. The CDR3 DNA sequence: TGTGCCAGCAGCTTGGGAGGAGGGTCTGGAAACACCATATATTTT.

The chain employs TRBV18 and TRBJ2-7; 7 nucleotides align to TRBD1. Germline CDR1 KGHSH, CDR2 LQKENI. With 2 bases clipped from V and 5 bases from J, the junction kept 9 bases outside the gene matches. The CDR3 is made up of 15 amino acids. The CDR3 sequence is CASSPKSNRGNEQYF. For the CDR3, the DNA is TGTGCCAGCTCACCAAAATCGAACAGGGGCAACGAGCAGTACTTC.

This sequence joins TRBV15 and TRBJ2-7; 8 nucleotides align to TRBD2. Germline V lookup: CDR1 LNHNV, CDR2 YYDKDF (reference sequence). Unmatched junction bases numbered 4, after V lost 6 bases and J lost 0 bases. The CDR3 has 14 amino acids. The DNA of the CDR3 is TGTGCCACCAGATCGGGAGGGGGCTCCTACGAGCAGTACTTC. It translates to CATRSGGGSYEQYF. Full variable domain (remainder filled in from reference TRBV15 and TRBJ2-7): DAMVIQNPRYQVTQFGKPVTLSCSQTLNHNVMYWYQQKSSQAPKLLFHYYDKDFNNEADTPDNFQSRRPNTSFCFLDIRSPGLGDTAMYLCATRSGGGSYEQYFGPGTRLTVT.

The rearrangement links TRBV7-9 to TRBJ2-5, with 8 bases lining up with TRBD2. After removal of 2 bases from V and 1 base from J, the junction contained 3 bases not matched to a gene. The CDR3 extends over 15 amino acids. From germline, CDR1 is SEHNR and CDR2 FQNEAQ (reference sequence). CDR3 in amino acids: CASSLTAGVQETQYF. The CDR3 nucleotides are TGTGCCAGCAGCTTAACAGCGGGGGTCCAAGAGACCCAGTACTTC.

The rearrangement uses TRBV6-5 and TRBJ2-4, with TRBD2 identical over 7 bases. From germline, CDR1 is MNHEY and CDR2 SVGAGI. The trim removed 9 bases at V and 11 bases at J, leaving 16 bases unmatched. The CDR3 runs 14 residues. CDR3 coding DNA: TGTGCCAGTCGTTCGAGGGAGGGCCCCGCGGTTCAGTACTTC. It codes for CASRSREGPAVQYF.

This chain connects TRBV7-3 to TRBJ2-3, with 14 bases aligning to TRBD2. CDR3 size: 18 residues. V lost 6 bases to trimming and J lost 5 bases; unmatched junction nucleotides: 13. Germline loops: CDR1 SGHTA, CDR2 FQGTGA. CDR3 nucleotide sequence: TGTGCCAGCAGTTCTTACCCGGGACTAGCGGGGGAGGTAGATACGCAGTATTTT. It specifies CASSSYPGLAGEVDTQYF.

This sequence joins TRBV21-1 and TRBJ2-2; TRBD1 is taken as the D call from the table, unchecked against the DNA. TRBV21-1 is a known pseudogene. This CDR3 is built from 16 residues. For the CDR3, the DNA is TGTGCCAGCAGCAGGGACAGGGGTAGAGGGACCGGGGAGCTGTTTTTT. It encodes CASSRDRGRGTGELFF.